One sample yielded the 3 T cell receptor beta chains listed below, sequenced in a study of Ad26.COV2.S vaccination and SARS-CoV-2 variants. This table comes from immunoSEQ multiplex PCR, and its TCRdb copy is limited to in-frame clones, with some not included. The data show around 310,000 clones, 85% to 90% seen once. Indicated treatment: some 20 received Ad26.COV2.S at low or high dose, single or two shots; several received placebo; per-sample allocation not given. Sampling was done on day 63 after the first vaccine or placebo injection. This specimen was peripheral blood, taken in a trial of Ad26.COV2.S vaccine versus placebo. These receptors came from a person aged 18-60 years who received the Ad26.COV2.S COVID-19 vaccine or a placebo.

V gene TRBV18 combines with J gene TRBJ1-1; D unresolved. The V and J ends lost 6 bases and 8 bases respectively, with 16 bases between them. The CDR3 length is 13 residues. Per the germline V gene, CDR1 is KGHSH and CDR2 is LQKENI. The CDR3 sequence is CASSRHPGGEAFF. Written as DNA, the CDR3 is TGTGCCAGCTCTCGACATCCGGGCGGGGAAGCTTTCTTT.

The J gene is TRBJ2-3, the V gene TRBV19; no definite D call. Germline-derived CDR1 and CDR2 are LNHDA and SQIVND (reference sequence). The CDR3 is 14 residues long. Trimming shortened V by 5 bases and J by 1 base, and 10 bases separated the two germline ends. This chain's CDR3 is CASSVLGGTDTQYF. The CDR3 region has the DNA TGTGCCAGTAGTGTCCTTGGGGGCACAGATACGCAGTATTTT.

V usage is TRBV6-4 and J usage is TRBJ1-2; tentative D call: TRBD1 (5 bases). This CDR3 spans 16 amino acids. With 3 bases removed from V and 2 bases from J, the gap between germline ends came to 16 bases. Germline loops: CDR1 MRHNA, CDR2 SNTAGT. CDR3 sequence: CASSEMGGVANYGYTF. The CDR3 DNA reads TGTGCCAGCAGTGAGATGGGGGGGGTCGCAAACTATGGCTACACCTTC.